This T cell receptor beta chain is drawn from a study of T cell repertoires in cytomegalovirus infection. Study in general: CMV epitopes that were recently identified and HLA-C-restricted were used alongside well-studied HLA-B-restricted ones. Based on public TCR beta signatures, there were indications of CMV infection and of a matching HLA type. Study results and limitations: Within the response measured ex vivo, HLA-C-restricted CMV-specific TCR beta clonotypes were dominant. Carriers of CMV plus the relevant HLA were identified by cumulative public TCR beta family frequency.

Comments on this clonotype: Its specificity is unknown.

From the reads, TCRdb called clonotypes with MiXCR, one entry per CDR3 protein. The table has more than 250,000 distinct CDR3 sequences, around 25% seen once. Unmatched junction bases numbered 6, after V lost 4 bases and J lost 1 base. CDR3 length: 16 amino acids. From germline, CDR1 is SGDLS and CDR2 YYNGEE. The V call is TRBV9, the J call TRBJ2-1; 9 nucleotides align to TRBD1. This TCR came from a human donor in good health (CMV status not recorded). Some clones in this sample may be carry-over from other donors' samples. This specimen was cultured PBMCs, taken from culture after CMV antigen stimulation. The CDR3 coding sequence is TGTGCCAGCAGCCCTACAGGGGGCGTATCCTACAATGAGCAGTTCTTC. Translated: CASSPTGGVSYNEQFF.